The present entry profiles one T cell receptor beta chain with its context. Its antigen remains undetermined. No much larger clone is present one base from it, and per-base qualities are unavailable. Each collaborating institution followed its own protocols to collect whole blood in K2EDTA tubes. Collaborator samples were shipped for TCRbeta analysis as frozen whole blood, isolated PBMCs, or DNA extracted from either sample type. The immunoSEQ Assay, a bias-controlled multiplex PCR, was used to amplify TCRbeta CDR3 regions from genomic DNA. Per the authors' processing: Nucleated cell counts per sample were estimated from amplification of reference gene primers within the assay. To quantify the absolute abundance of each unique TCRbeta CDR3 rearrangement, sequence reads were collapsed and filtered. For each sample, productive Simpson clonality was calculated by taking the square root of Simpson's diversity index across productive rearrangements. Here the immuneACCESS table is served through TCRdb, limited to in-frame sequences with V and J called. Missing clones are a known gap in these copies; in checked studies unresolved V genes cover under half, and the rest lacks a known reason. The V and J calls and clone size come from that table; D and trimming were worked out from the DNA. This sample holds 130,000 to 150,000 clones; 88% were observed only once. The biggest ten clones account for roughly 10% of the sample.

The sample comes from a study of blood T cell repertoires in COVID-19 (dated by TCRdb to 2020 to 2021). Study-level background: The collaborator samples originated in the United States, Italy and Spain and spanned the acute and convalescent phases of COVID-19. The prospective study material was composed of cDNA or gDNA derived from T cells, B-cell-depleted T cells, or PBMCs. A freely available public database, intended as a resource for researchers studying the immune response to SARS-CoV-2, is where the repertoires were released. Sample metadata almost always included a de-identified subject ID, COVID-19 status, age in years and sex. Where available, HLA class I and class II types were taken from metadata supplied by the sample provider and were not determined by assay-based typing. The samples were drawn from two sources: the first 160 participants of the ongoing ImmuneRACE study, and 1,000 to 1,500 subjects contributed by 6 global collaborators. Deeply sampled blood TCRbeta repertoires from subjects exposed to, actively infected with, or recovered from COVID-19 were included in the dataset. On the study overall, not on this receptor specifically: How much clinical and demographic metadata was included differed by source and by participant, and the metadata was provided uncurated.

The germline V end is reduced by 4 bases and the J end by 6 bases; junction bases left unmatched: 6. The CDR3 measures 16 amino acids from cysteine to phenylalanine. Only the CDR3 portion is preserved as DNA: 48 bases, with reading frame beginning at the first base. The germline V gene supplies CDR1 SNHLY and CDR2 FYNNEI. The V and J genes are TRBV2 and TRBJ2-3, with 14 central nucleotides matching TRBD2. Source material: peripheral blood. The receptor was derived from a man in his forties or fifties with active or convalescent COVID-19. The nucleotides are TGTGCCAGCAGTGGGGGACTAGCGGGAGATATGGATACGCAGTATTTT. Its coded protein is CASSGGLAGDMDTQYF.